A single sample gave rise to the 4 T cell receptor beta chains below, sequenced in a study of response to subunit inactivated influenza vaccine. TCRdb fed the RT-PCR reads into MiXCR, producing one record per CDR3 protein. The sample records hundreds of thousands of distinct CDR3 sequences, approximately 12% being singletons. Sequences were derived from non-naive T cells sorted from PBMCs, sampled roughly 15 days before vaccination. These TCRs come from a man over 45 who received an inactivated influenza vaccine.

This chain joins TRBV2 and TRBJ2-1, with TRBD1 identical over 9 bases. This CDR3 has 15 amino acids. V was pared by 3 bases and J by 8 bases, with 8 bases of the junction left unmatched. Germline V gives CDR1 SNHLY, CDR2 FYNNEI. This chain's CDR3 is CASSDGQGNIYEQFF. DNA for the CDR3: TGTGCCAGCAGTGATGGACAGGGGAACATCTATGAGCAGTTCTTC.

The chain carries TRBV7-2 and TRBJ2-5, with D hard to call. Germline V CDR1 and CDR2: SGHTA, FQGNSA. The V gene lost 0 bases and the J gene lost 0 bases, with 8 bases spanning the gap. This CDR3 is 15 amino acids long. DNA for the CDR3: TGTGCCAGCAGCTTAGCCATAATGTACCAAGAGACCCAGTACTTC. This encodes CASSLAIMYQETQYF.

In its sample, this clonotype was seen a few times. V is TRBV7-2 and J is TRBJ1-4; 9 bases are a match to TRBD1. Losses at the gene ends were 4 bases for V and 7 bases for J; bases not matched to a gene: 4. Germline CDR1 reads SGHTA; CDR2 reads FQGNSA. CDR3 size: 14 residues. The CDR3 DNA reads TGTGCCAGCAGCTCTAGACAGGGGGGTGAAAAACTGTTTTTT. The encoded protein is CASSSRQGGEKLFF.

This clonotype occurred many times. This chain joins TRBV29-1 and TRBJ2-1; TRBD2 agrees at 10 bases. Germline CDR1 and CDR2: SQVTM and ANQGSEA. The J segment lost 3 bases and the V segment lost 4 bases, leaving 9 bases of the junction unmatched. There are 16 residues in the CDR3. The CDR3 DNA sequence: TGCAGCGTTGTTTTCGGACTAGCGGCCTACTACAATGAGCAGTTCTTC. It is translated as CSVVFGLAAYYNEQFF.